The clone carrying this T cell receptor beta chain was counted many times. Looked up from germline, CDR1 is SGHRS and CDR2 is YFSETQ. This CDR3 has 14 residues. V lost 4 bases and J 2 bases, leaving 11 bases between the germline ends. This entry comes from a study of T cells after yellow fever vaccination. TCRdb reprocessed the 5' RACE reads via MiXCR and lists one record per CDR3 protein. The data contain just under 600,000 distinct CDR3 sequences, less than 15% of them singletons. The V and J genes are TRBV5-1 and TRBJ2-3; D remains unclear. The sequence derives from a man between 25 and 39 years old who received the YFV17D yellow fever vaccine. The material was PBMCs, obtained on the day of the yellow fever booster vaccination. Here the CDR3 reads CASSPDQFTDTQYF. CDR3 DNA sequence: TGCGCCAGCAGCCCCGATCAATTCACAGATACGCAGTATTTT.